This passage covers 8 T cell receptor beta chains from one sample sequenced in a study of beta chain features in type 1 diabetes. Regarding the study as a whole: Patients with Type 1 diabetes showed moderately but significantly shorter TCRB CDR3s in all four CD4+ subsets.

What was sequenced were expressed TCRB transcripts, since all of the isolated RNA had been reverse transcribed. Assay used: immunoSEQ multiplex PCR; TCRdb lists only in-frame clones, some missing. Among under 300,000 clones, approximately 20% were seen once, and the ten largest hold about 0.028%. No antigens are known for them. The specimen was naive CD4+ T cells from blood. All receptors come from a woman aged 40 to 49 with type 1 diabetes.

The chain combines TRBV5-4 with TRBJ1-2, with D perhaps TRBD1 (6 bases). The CDR3 is 16 amino acids. The V and J ends lost 4 bases and 1 base respectively, with 17 bases between them. Germline CDR1 and CDR2: SGHNT and YYREEE (reference sequence). CDR3 bases: TGTGCCAGCAGCCCGACAGGCTCCCGCTTTAACTATGGCTACACCTTC. Translating gives CASSPTGSRFNYGYTF.

The V gene is TRBV13, the J gene TRBJ1-4; D gene unclear. Trimming removed 5 bases at V and 1 base at J, with 14 bases between. In germline, CDR1 is PRHDT, CDR2 FYEKMQ (reference sequence). The CDR3 runs 16 residues. CDR3 coding DNA: TGTGCCAGCAGCGTCGGGCGGGGTTTAACTAATGAAAAACTGTTTTTT. Protein product: CASSVGRGLTNEKLFF.

This chain links TRBV30 with TRBJ2-1; 8 bases agree with TRBD2. Germline assignment: CDR1 GTSNPN and CDR2 SVGIG (reference sequence). The ends lost 4 bases at V and 2 bases at J; junction bases unmatched: 10. The CDR3 covers 16 residues. CDR3 in DNA: TGTGCCTGGAAAACCCCCGGGAGGGGCCCCTACAATGAGCAGTTCTTC. Translating it yields CAWKTPGRGPYNEQFF.

This clone has a handful of counts. V and J are TRBV29-1 and TRBJ1-2; D is possibly TRBD1 (5 bases). V dropped 6 bases and J dropped 7 bases, with 21 bases sitting between them. There are 14 residues in the CDR3. Germline V gene sequence: CDR1 SQVTM, CDR2 ANQGSEA. The CDR3 spells CSVSGRVERGGYTF. The DNA of the CDR3 is TGCAGCGTGTCGGGCAGGGTTGAAAGGGGTGGCTACACCTTC.

V is TRBV5-1 and J is TRBJ2-1; no clear D gene. This CDR3 spans 13 amino acids. V gave up 2 bases and J gave up 6 bases, with 9 bases separating them. CDR1 is SGHRS, CDR2 YFSETQ, per germline. The DNA of the CDR3 is TGCGCCAGCAGCTTTATAGTATCCAATGAGCAGTTCTTC. This codes for CASSFIVSNEQFF.

In this sample, this clone turned up a few times. The chain combines TRBV19 with TRBJ1-6, with D perhaps TRBD1 (5 bases). Trimming stripped 6 bases from V and 10 bases from J, with 13 bases between. The CDR3 is 13 amino acids. CDR1 LNHDA and CDR2 SQIVND come from the germline V gene (reference sequence). The CDR3 loop reads CASSVTGRSPLHF. CDR3 DNA: TGTGCCAGTAGCGTCACAGGCCGATCACCCCTCCACTTT. Based on the CDR3 plus reference TRBV19 and TRBJ1-6, the full variable domain is DGGITQSPKYLFRKEGQNVTLSCEQNLNHDAMYWYRQDPGQGLRLIYYSQIVNDFQKGDIAEGYSVSREKKESFPLTVTSAQKNPTAFYLCASSVTGRSPLHFGNGTRLTVT.

The chain uses TRBV10-3 and TRBJ1-5; the D gene is possibly TRBD1 (6 bases). Between the trimmed V and J ends, which lost 8 bases and 5 bases, there was a span of 7 bases. CDR3 length equals 11 residues. Germline-derived CDR1 and CDR2 are ENHRY and SYGVKD. CDR3 sequence: CAIGGDQPQHF. In DNA form, the CDR3 reads TGTGCCATCGGGGGCGATCAGCCCCAGCATTTT.

Turning to this clone: The sample contains more than one DNA sequence encoding this CDR3. CDR3 nucleotides: TGCGCCAGCAGCCTTGTCGAGGAGACCCAGTACTTC. Its translation is CASSLVEETQYF. The genes are TRBV5-1 and TRBJ2-5; D gene unclear. This CDR3 contains 12 residues. V gave up 4 bases and J gave up 5 bases, with 9 bases separating them. Germline CDR1 is SGHRS and CDR2 is YFSETQ. The full variable domain, rest sourced from reference TRBV5-1 and TRBJ2-5, is KAGVTQTPRYLIKTRGQQVTLSCSPISGHRSVSWYQQTPGQGLQFLFEYFSETQRNKGNFPGRFSGRQFSNSRSEMNVSTLELGDSALYLCASSLVEETQYFGPGTRLLVL.